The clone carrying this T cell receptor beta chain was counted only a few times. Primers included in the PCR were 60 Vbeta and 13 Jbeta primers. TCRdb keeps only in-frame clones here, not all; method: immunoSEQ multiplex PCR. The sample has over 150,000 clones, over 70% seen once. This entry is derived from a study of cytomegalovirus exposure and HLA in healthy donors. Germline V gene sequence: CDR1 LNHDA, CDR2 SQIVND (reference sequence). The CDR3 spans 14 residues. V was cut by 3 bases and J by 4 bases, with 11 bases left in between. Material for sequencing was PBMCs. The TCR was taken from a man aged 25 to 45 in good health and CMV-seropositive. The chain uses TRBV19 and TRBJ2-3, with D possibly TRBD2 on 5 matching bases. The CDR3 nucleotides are TGTGCCAGTAGTATGAACGGAGGTTCAGATACGCAGTATTTT. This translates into CASSMNGGSDTQYF. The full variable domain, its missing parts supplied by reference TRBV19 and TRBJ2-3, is DGGITQSPKYLFRKEGQNVTLSCEQNLNHDAMYWYRQDPGQGLRLIYYSQIVNDFQKGDIAEGYSVSREKKESFPLTVTSAQKNPTAFYLCASSMNGGSDTQYFGPGTRLTVL.